The sequence of this T cell receptor (beta chain) was determined in a study of OX40 agonist ivuxolimab in advanced cancers. Here immunoSEQ multiplex PCR was the method, and the copy in TCRdb shows in-frame clones only, minus some. This sample carries approximately 90,000 clones, 75% to 90% of them seen once, and the ten largest clones take roughly 0.33%. Germline V gene lookup returns CDR1 SGHDT and CDR2 YYEEEE. V was trimmed by 2 bases and J by 3 bases, leaving 12 bases between them. The CDR3 runs 15 residues. This TCR derives from an adult with an advanced solid tumor such as melanoma, head and neck, liver or kidney cancer. The V and J genes are TRBV5-6 and TRBJ1-5; D gene unclear. The sequenced sample was CD4+ or CD8+ T cells sorted from blood, obtained in a trial of the OX40 agonist ivuxolimab. CDR3 bases: TGTGCCAGCAGCTTAAACTGGACCCCCAATCAGCCCCAGCATTTT. Protein product: CASSLNWTPNQPQHF.